What follows is one TCR beta chain and its context. The junction departs from germline at one end; a sequencing error may be responsible. Blood RNA originated from unsorted whole blood, with germline DNA additionally extracted. Chronic HBV infection was present in the patients, who were treatment-naive. This sample was included in a study of tumor-infiltrating lymphocytes in primary liver carcinoma. On the study more broadly: Those enrolled were patients of both sexes, who were aged 30 to 69 years. Every sample contained roughly 3.65 to 7.13 million productive TCRbeta reads, and these numbers were similar from one tissue type to another.

The investigators made TCR beta cDNA from approximately 0.5 ug total RNA, using a constant-region primer. Slightly modified ARM-PCR served as the procedure for the TCR beta libraries. These libraries came from three rounds of nested multiplex PCR. A single record per CDR3 protein comes from TCRdb applying MiXCR to the multiplex PCR reads. The sample lists about 310,000 distinct CDR3 sequences, 50% to 60% occurring once. The sequence derives from a woman in her 30s with primary liver carcinoma and hepatitis B virus infection. What was sequenced was peripheral blood.

The CDR3 sequence: CSVVSSKDTQYF. As DNA, the CDR3 is TGTAGCGTTGTATCTAGTAAAGATACCCAGTACTTC. This chain links TRBV29-1 with TRBJ2-5; D might be TRBD2 (5 bases). Germline V CDR1 and CDR2: SQVTM, ANQGSEA. The CDR3 runs to 12 residues.